One sample yielded the 19 T cell receptor beta chains listed below, sequenced in a study of blood T cell repertoires in COVID-19. Only in-frame clones appear in the TCRdb table, and some are missing; sequencing was by immunoSEQ multiplex PCR. The sample lists 95,000 to 150,000 clones; about nine tenths were seen once. Input material: peripheral blood. These receptors were collected from a man aged 40-50 years with acute or convalescent COVID-19.

The chain recombines TRBV30 with TRBJ1-2; D may be TRBD1 (6 bases). Trimming pared 5 bases from V and 8 bases from J, leaving 21 bases between. The CDR3 totals 14 residues. Per germline, CDR1 GTSNPN and CDR2 SVGIG (reference sequence). This CDR3 reads CAWALSTGTSGYTF. In DNA, the CDR3 is TGTGCCTGGGCCCTATCAACAGGGACCTCCGGCTACACCTTC.

The chain employs TRBV7-2 and TRBJ2-2; maybe TRBD1 (5 bases). The CDR3 sequence is 14 residues long. Germline lookup yields CDR1 SGHTA and CDR2 FQGNSA. Trimming removed 2 bases at V and 6 bases at J, with 10 bases between. The CDR3: CASSLNAGPGELFF. CDR3 DNA: TGTGCCAGCAGCTTAAATGCAGGGCCCGGGGAGCTGTTTTTT.

The rearrangement uses TRBV19 and TRBJ1-6; a possible D gene is TRBD1 (5 bases). Trimming left V 2 bases short and J 7 bases short, with 9 bases between. CDR3 length: 14 amino acids. From germline, CDR1 is LNHDA and CDR2 SQIVND (reference sequence). CDR3 DNA sequence: TGTGCCAGTAGTATACTTGACAGAAATTCACCCCTCCACTTT. Translated: CASSILDRNSPLHF.

This clone was observed a handful of times. This chain links TRBV19 with TRBJ1-1, with TRBD1 matching over 7 bases. This CDR3 spans 13 amino acids. Germline V gives CDR1 LNHDA, CDR2 SQIVND (reference sequence). Unmatched junction bases numbered 6, after V lost 7 bases and J lost 4 bases. CDR3 coding DNA: TGTGCCAGTATTAGCGACAGGGTCACTGAAGCTTTCTTT. This sequence encodes CASISDRVTEAFF.

Details on this clone: The junction does not match germline at one end; this may be a read error. The chain combines TRBV12-3 or TRBV12-4 with TRBJ2-1; D possibly corresponds to TRBD1 (6 bases). This CDR3 is 12 amino acids long. The CDR3 DNA reads TGTGCCAGCAGCTTAGAGGGGGTAAAGCAGTTCTTC. Amino acid sequence: CASSLEGVKQFF.

The chain links TRBV7-2 to TRBJ1-5, with 7 bases that match TRBD1. V lost 2 bases and J lost 7; bases outside the gene matches: 11. CDR1 SGHTA and CDR2 FQGNSA come from the germline V gene. This CDR3 is built from 16 residues. The CDR3 region is CASSLKGGGAGQPQHF. CDR3 bases: TGTGCCAGCAGCTTAAAAGGAGGGGGCGCGGGGCAGCCCCAGCATTTT.

This chain uses TRBV6-5 with TRBJ1-6; D ambiguous. CDR3 length: 15 amino acids. The germline CDR1 and CDR2 sequences are MNHEY and SVGAGI. Trimming removed 0 bases from V and 8 bases from J, with 11 bases in between. The CDR3: CASSYSRWQDSPLHF. The CDR3 nucleotides are TGTGCCAGCAGTTACTCGAGGTGGCAAGATTCACCCCTCCACTTT.

This clone occurred once. This chain uses TRBV5-1 with TRBJ2-1; 11 bases map to TRBD2. The CDR3 is 12 amino acids. CDR1 SGHRS and CDR2 YFSETQ come from the germline V gene. V was clipped by 8 bases and J by 6 bases; unmatched bases: 1. CDR3 nucleotide sequence: TGCGCCAGTAGCGGGAGGGGCAATGAGCAGTTCTTC. Its translation is CASSGRGNEQFF. The complete variable domain, with remaining parts taken from reference TRBV5-1 and TRBJ2-1, reads KAGVTQTPRYLIKTRGQQVTLSCSPISGHRSVSWYQQTPGQGLQFLFEYFSETQRNKGNFPGRFSGRQFSNSRSEMNVSTLELGDSALYLCASSGRGNEQFFGPGTRLTVL.

This clone was counted once. The CDR3 DNA reads TGTGCCAGCAGTCCTGAGGTGAGTGAGTCACCCCTCCACTTT. This gives the protein CASSPEVSESPLHF. This chain links TRBV3-1 (or the pseudogene TRBV3-2) with TRBJ1-6; D is ambiguous. CDR3 length: 14 residues. V was trimmed by 6 bases and J by 10 bases, leaving 16 bases between them. Per germline, CDR1 LGHDT and CDR2 YNNKEL (reference sequence).

Only a few counts were recorded for this clone. The chain recombines TRBV4-2 with TRBJ1-1, with 12 bases fitting TRBD1. Germline V gene lookup returns CDR1 LGHNA and CDR2 YNFKEQ. This CDR3 contains 17 residues. V lost 0 bases and J lost 6; bases outside the gene matches: 8. The CDR3 nucleotides read TGTGCCAGCAGCCAAGATGGGTGGGGGACAGGGGGCTCTGAAGCTTTCTTT. Translating it yields CASSQDGWGTGGSEAFF.

The rearrangement joins TRBV7-2 to TRBJ2-1; no clear D. Germline V gene data show CDR1 as SGHTA and CDR2 as FQGNSA. The CDR3 consists of 14 residues. V lost 5 bases, J lost 3 bases, and 11 bases lay in between. CDR3 DNA: TGTGCCAGCAGCCTAGTTGGCTTCTACAATGAGCAGTTCTTC. Its translation is CASSLVGFYNEQFF.

V gene TRBV12-5 combines with J gene TRBJ1-6; D not certain. Trimming shortened V by 0 bases and J by 0 bases, and 24 bases separated the two germline ends. This CDR3 is 22 amino acids long. Looked up from germline, CDR1 is LGHNT and CDR2 is FRNRAP. CDR3 in amino acids: CASGLVPKLGAAKSSYNSPLHF. As DNA, the CDR3 is TGTGCTAGTGGTTTGGTACCTAAACTAGGTGCTGCAAAGAGCTCCTATAATTCACCCCTCCACTTT.

The V and J genes are TRBV7-2 and TRBJ1-3; D unresolved. The CDR3 covers 11 residues. The germline CDR1 and CDR2 sequences are SGHTA and FQGNSA. V was pared by 6 bases and J by 8 bases, with 8 bases between. The CDR3 region has the DNA TGTGCCAGCAGGTCGGCGGACACCATATATTTT. Protein product: CASRSADTIYF.

The chain uses TRBV5-4 and TRBJ1-1, with D unresolved. V lost 5 bases, J lost 2 bases, and 13 bases lay in between. The CDR3 is made up of 14 amino acids. The germline gives CDR1 SGHNT, CDR2 YYREEE (reference sequence). The chain's CDR3 is CASRSRGSNTEAFF. In DNA, the CDR3 is TGTGCCAGCAGATCCAGAGGTAGCAACACTGAAGCTTTCTTT.

V gene TRBV29-1 combines with J gene TRBJ1-2, with 8 bases fitting TRBD1. Germline CDR1 SQVTM, CDR2 ANQGSEA. V dropped 8 bases and J dropped 8; count of bases not matched to a gene: 7. The CDR3 has 11 amino acids. This chain's CDR3 is CSSRTGKGYTF. The CDR3 nucleotides are TGCAGCTCCCGGACAGGGAAGGGCTACACCTTC.

The chain is built from TRBV11-2 and TRBJ1-3; TRBD1 is a possible D gene (5 bases). In germline, CDR1 is SGHAT, CDR2 FQNNGV. This CDR3 spans 16 amino acids. The V end lost 0 bases, the J end lost 4 bases, and 13 bases lay between the germline ends. The CDR3 reads CASSLDIRDTGNTIYF. CDR3 DNA: TGTGCCAGCAGCTTAGATATCAGGGATACCGGAAACACCATATATTTT.

The chain combines TRBV5-1 with TRBJ1-1; 10 nucleotides agree with TRBD1. V was pared by 3 bases and J by 5 bases, with 4 bases of the junction left unmatched. In germline, CDR1 is SGHRS, CDR2 YFSETQ. The CDR3 has 14 residues. The CDR3 DNA sequence: TGCGCCAGCAGCTGGGGGACAGGGGATACTGAAGCTTTCTTT. Translating gives CASSWGTGDTEAFF.

V gene TRBV23-1 combines with J gene TRBJ2-7; D perhaps matches TRBD2 (6 bases). TRBV23-1 has ORF status, its function being uncertain. This CDR3 contains 13 residues. V lost 10 bases to trimming and J lost 3 bases, with 16 bases between them. As DNA, the CDR3 is TGCGCCAATCTCGGGGGTCGGAACTACGAGCAGTACTTC. It codes for CANLGGRNYEQYF.

The count of this clone is one. The chain joins TRBV11-3 to TRBJ2-6; D ambiguous. This CDR3 comprises 16 residues. The germline gives CDR1 SGHNT, CDR2 YENEEA. V lost 3 bases and J lost 1, with 10 bases in between. For the CDR3, the DNA is TGTGCCAGCAGCTTGGAGACGCGGTCTGGGGCCAACGTCCTGACTTTC. It translates to CASSLETRSGANVLTF.